The next 14 T cell receptor beta chains were all read from a single sample in a study of blood T cell repertoires in COVID-19. Repertoires were generated with immunoSEQ multiplex PCR, while TCRdb's copy carries only in-frame clones and drops some. The sample lists about 220,000 clones; 87% were seen once. Input material: peripheral blood. Every receptor here comes from a man in his forties with active or convalescent COVID-19.

The J gene is TRBJ1-1, the V gene TRBV10-1; 10 nucleotides agree with TRBD1. This CDR3 region has 16 residues. Trimming removed 3 bases from V and 8 bases from J; junction bases left unmatched: 12. Germline assignment: CDR1 WNHNN and CDR2 SYGVQD (reference sequence). The CDR3 spells CASSDPPGTGEREAFF. DNA for the CDR3: TGCGCCAGCAGTGACCCCCCCGGGACAGGGGAACGGGAAGCTTTCTTT.

The V and J genes are TRBV24-1 and TRBJ2-5, with 7 bases matching TRBD2. With V trimmed by 6 bases and J by 3 bases, 6 bases remained unmatched. In germline, CDR1 is KGHDR, CDR2 SFDVKD. This CDR3 spans 14 amino acids. This CDR3 reads CATSQAGIKETQYF. The CDR3, as DNA: TGTGCCACCAGTCAAGCGGGGATCAAAGAGACCCAGTACTTC.

This chain joins TRBV6-7 and TRBJ2-1; no clear D gene. Being an ORF, TRBV6-7 has a function that is uncertain. The CDR3 runs 16 residues. The ends were cut back, 0 bases at V and 1 base at J, with 10 bases in the middle. DNA for the CDR3: TGTGCCAGCAGTTACTCGAGAAATTCGTCCTACAATGAGCAGTTCTTC. Translating it yields CASSYSRNSSYNEQFF.

The V call is TRBV5-4, the J call TRBJ2-1, with a weak D call TRBD2 (5 bases). Trimming pared 4 bases from V and 4 bases from J, leaving 15 bases between. Germline CDR1 and CDR2: SGHNT and YYREEE (reference sequence). CDR3 length: 15 amino acids. The CDR3 reads CASSPEGATYNEQFF. In nucleotides, the CDR3 is TGTGCCAGCAGCCCCGAGGGAGCGACTTACAATGAGCAGTTCTTC.

The chain is built from TRBV11-2 and TRBJ1-3, with D maybe TRBD1 (6 bases). The V gene's germline CDR1 is SGHAT and CDR2 FQNNGV. Between the trimmed V and J ends, which lost 5 bases and 10 bases, there was a span of 15 bases. The CDR3 covers 13 residues. This CDR3 reads CASSQTQGLTIYF. DNA of the CDR3: TGTGCCAGCAGCCAAACACAGGGATTAACCATATATTTT. The complete variable domain, with remaining parts taken from reference TRBV11-2 and TRBJ1-3, reads EAGVAQSPRYKIIEKRQSVAFWCNPISGHATLYWYQQILGQGPKLLIQFQNNGVVDDSQLPKDRFSAERLKGVDSTLKIQPAKLEDSAVYLCASSQTQGLTIYFGEGSWLTVV.

The CDR3 DNA is TGTGCCAGCAGTCACTCCGGTTCCGGGACTATCACAGATACGCAGTATTTT. Translated, it gives CASSHSGSGTITDTQYF. V is TRBV28 and J is TRBJ2-3, with 7 bases fitting TRBD2. In germline, CDR1 is MDHEN, CDR2 SYDVKM. The V segment lost 5 bases and the J segment 2 bases; nucleotides outside the gene matches: 13. This CDR3 comprises 17 residues.

The chain is built from TRBV5-1 and TRBJ1-2; D ambiguous. This CDR3 region has 13 residues. The germline V gene has CDR1 SGHRS and CDR2 YFSETQ. Trimming took off 0 bases at V and 1 base at J, with 4 bases between the two ends. Written as DNA, the CDR3 is TGCGCCAGCAGCTTGGGAGTTAACTATGGCTACACCTTC. Residues: CASSLGVNYGYTF.

CDR3 DNA: TGTGCCAGCAGTTACTACGACAGGACAGGGCCCCTCCACTTT. Translation gives CASSYYDRTGPLHF. This chain uses TRBV6-6 with TRBJ1-6; 8 bases line up with TRBD1. V trimming: 1 base; J trimming: 13 bases; junction bases outside the gene matches: 6. This CDR3 is built from 14 residues. The germline V gene encodes CDR1 MNHNY and CDR2 SVGAGI (reference sequence).

This chain links TRBV7-6 with TRBJ2-7; maybe TRBD2 (6 bases). V was pared by 1 base and J by 6 bases, with 10 bases between. The germline V gene encodes CDR1 SGHVS and CDR2 FNYEAQ. The CDR3 extends over 13 amino acids. The CDR3: CASSLGRGAEQYF. CDR3 nucleotides: TGTGCCAGCAGCTTAGGGCGCGGGGCCGAGCAGTACTTC.

V is TRBV7-8 and J is TRBJ2-7; TRBD2 agrees at 7 bases. CDR1 is SGHVS, CDR2 FQNEAQ, per germline. This CDR3 is 15 amino acids long. Germline trimming cut 5 bases from V and 0 bases from J; bases unmatched to any gene: 7. The CDR3 DNA follows: TGTGCCAGCAGCGCAGCCGGGACTACCTCCTACGAGCAGTACTTC. This codes for CASSAAGTTSYEQYF.

CDR3 sequence reads: CASSPTTGGRYEQYF. The CDR3 bases are TGTGCCAGCAGTCCGACGACAGGGGGTAGGTACGAGCAGTACTTC. The genes are TRBV27 and TRBJ2-7; 9 bases match TRBD1. This CDR3 has 15 amino acids. The germline gives CDR1 MNHEY, CDR2 SMNVEV (reference sequence). Germline trimming cut 5 bases from V and 4 bases from J; bases unmatched to any gene: 9.

The chain uses TRBV5-4 and TRBJ2-3, with D maybe TRBD2 (7 bases). The CDR3 totals 16 residues. Germline-derived CDR1 and CDR2 are SGHNT and YYREEE (reference sequence). V lost 4 bases to trimming and J lost 6 bases, with 21 bases between them. The CDR3 DNA reads TGTGCCAGCAGCCCATGGGAGGGGGGGAACTTTGATACGCAGTATTTT. Translated: CASSPWEGGNFDTQYF.

The chain combines TRBV7-6 with TRBJ2-1; 7 bases fit TRBD1. With 4 bases clipped from V and 0 bases from J, the junction kept 3 bases outside the gene matches. CDR3 size: 15 residues. Germline CDR1 and CDR2: SGHVS and FNYEAQ. The DNA for the CDR3 is TGTGCCAGCAGCTCGACAGGGCGCTCCTACAATGAGCAGTTCTTC. Protein product: CASSSTGRSYNEQFF.

This sequence joins TRBV28 and TRBJ1-6; D is ambiguous. The CDR3 runs 14 residues. Germline CDR1 MDHEN, CDR2 SYDVKM. V lost 2 bases to trimming and J lost 9 bases, with 11 bases between them. The CDR3 loop is CASSLEGLGSPLHF. The CDR3 region has the DNA TGTGCCAGCAGTTTAGAGGGTTTAGGTTCACCCCTCCACTTT.